This entry is about one TCR beta chain. What it recognizes is unknown. This entry belongs to a study of glioma-infiltrating T cells after dendritic cell vaccination. Looked up from germline, CDR1 is LNHDA and CDR2 is SQIVND (reference sequence). Trimming removed 4 bases from V and 6 bases from J, with 13 bases in between. There are 14 residues in the CDR3. Generated by immunoSEQ multiplex PCR, the TCRdb table keeps only in-frame clones and is missing some. The sample consists of 100,000 or so clones, nearly 90% of them appearing once. Time point noted: after dendritic cell vaccination, including at tumor progression/relapse. Selection required adequate fresh-frozen tumor tissue plus more than two years' survival data. Study results and caveats: Higher TCR clonality did not directly relate to longer survival.

The specimen was blood, collected after dendritic cell vaccination. The chain uses TRBV19 and TRBJ1-5; the D gene is possibly TRBD1 (5 bases). The receptor was derived from a human donor with glioblastoma. Here the CDR3 reads CASSRAGNGQPQHF. The CDR3 DNA follows: TGTGCCAGTAGTAGGGCAGGGAATGGTCAGCCCCAGCATTTT.